Each of the 8 T cell receptor beta chains below was sequenced from the same sample in a study. TCRdb re-called the 5' RACE reads through MiXCR, storing one row per CDR3 protein. This sample has approximately 37,000 distinct CDR3 sequences; under 20% occur once, and the top ten carry 2.5% to 3.5%. Sample: naive CD4+ T cells sorted from a lymph node. As to subset: naive CD4+ T cells, CD4+CD45RA+CD25-. Every receptor here comes from a female donor with breast cancer.

The chain recombines TRBV12-3 or TRBV12-4 with TRBJ2-1, with 9 positions matching TRBD2. This CDR3 comprises 15 residues. J lost 1 base, V lost 5 bases, and 3 bases had no gene match. In nucleotides, the CDR3 is TGTGCCAGCAGTCAGCGGGAGGAATCCTACAATGAGCAGTTCTTC. Translating gives CASSQREESYNEQFF.

This clonotype was detected ten times or more. The chain carries TRBV11-2 and TRBJ1-2; D unclear. Germline-derived CDR1 and CDR2 are SGHAT and FQNNGV. The ends were cut back, 2 bases at V and 2 bases at J, with 15 bases in the middle. This CDR3 contains 16 residues. Here the CDR3 DNA reads TGTGCCAGCAGCTTAAACTCCGACGGAAGGAACTATGGCTACACCTTC. This sequence encodes CASSLNSDGRNYGYTF.

This clonotype was seen a few times. The chain employs TRBV7-2 and TRBJ1-6; 8 bases line up with TRBD1. This CDR3 is built from 16 residues. After removal of 6 bases from V and 8 bases from J, the junction contained 12 bases not matched to a gene. Germline V lookup: CDR1 SGHTA, CDR2 FQGNSA. The CDR3 nucleotides read TGTGCCAGCAGTCGCATTCCGGGACAGGTCGATTCACCCCTCCACTTT. It translates to CASSRIPGQVDSPLHF.

About this clonotype itself: Compared with germline, one end of the junction differs, possibly owing to a read error. This chain links TRBV7-8 with TRBJ1-3; no firm D call. Germline V CDR1 and CDR2: SGHVS, FQNEAQ. This CDR3 contains 12 residues. The CDR3 nucleotides read TGTGCCAGCAGCTTAGCGGGAAGCACCATATATTTT. It codes for CASSLAGSTIYF. The full variable domain, completed using reference TRBV7-8 and TRBJ1-3, is GAGVSQSPRYKVAKRGQDVALRCDPISGHVSLFWYQQALGQGPEFLTYFQNEAQLDKSGLPSDRFFAERPEGSVSTLKIQRTQQEDSAVYLCASSLAGSTIYFGEGSWLTVV.

This clonotype was seen a handful of times. Because it lacks the conserved phenylalanine or tryptophan at the end, this CDR3 is likely a read error. It is unclear where the CDR3 begins or ends on the DNA, so no DNA is shown, and the CDR3 is as TCRdb lists it. This rearrangement joins TRBV6-5 to TRBJ2-5; the table names TRBD1, a call not compared with the DNA. Germline CDR1 is MNHEY and CDR2 is SVGAGI. With termini counted, the CDR3 has 13 amino acids. CDR3 residues: CASSKIQGAPIRI.

This clonotype appeared many times. V gene TRBV7-3 combines with J gene TRBJ2-1; D gene unclear. The V end lost 5 bases, the J end lost 1 base, and 15 bases lay between the germline ends. The CDR3 covers 16 residues. Germline assignment: CDR1 SGHTA and CDR2 FQGTGA. For the CDR3, the DNA is TGTGCCAGCAGCCCCACGGCAGTTATGTCCTACAATGAGCAGTTCTTC. This codes for CASSPTAVMSYNEQFF.

The V gene is TRBV6-5, the J gene TRBJ2-5; D is unclear. The CDR3 has 15 amino acids. Germline CDR1 reads MNHEY; CDR2 reads SVGAGI. The V end was cut by 2 bases, the J end by 0 bases, with 10 bases between. The CDR3 DNA reads TGTGCCAGCAGTTACACCCCCCGGGACCAAGAGACCCAGTACTTC. It translates to CASSYTPRDQETQYF.

In the case of this clonotype: An end of the junction differs from the germline gene, which may be a read error. The rearrangement joins TRBV5-1 to TRBJ2-1; D remains unclear. The CDR3 is made up of 14 amino acids. Looked up from germline, CDR1 is SGHRS and CDR2 is YFSETQ. This chain's CDR3 is CASSLSNSEDEQLF. Here the CDR3 DNA reads TGCGCCAGCAGCTTGTCCAACTCTGAAGATGAGCAGCTCTTC.